The clone carrying this T cell receptor (beta chain) occurred a few times. This specimen comes from a study of T cell changes during pregnancy in multiple sclerosis. Trimming shortened V by 5 bases and J by 0 bases, and 13 bases separated the two germline ends. The germline gives CDR1 MNHNY, CDR2 SVGAGI (reference sequence). The CDR3 length is 15 residues. TCRdb keeps only in-frame clones here, not all; method: immunoSEQ multiplex PCR. The repertoire holds tens of thousands of clones, around nine tenths seen once, with around 0.27% in the top ten. The chain links TRBV6-6 to TRBJ1-1; D uncertain. Sequencing used CD4+ T cells from peripheral blood mononuclear cells, obtained in the third trimester of pregnancy. This TCR came from a female donor in good health, enrolled as a control in a pregnancy study. The CDR3 here is CASSPINAMNTEAFF. The CDR3 DNA sequence: TGTGCCAGCAGTCCCATCAATGCTATGAACACTGAAGCTTTCTTT.